Listed here are 5 T cell receptor beta chains from one sample, sequenced in a study of cytomegalovirus exposure and HLA in healthy donors. The primer mix had 60 Vbeta and 13 Jbeta primers. The table came from immunoSEQ multiplex PCR; TCRdb's copy has only in-frame clones and leaves some out. Counted here are tens of thousands of clones, more than 55% occurring once; the ten biggest clones make up roughly 5.2%. Source material: PBMCs. Receptors originate from a man in his 60s in good health and CMV-seropositive.

This clone has a handful of counts. The rearrangement joins TRBV5-1 to TRBJ2-7; D might be TRBD1 (6 bases). V was pared by 7 bases and J by 2 bases, with 16 bases between. The CDR3 has 14 residues. CDR1 is SGHRS and CDR2 is YFSETQ in the germline V gene. The CDR3 sequence is CASGTGFYPYEQYF. As DNA, the CDR3 is TGCGCCAGCGGCACAGGGTTCTATCCCTACGAGCAGTACTTC.

V and J are TRBV11-3 and TRBJ1-1; D is perhaps TRBD1 (5 bases). CDR1 and CDR2 (germline): SGHNT, YENEEA. Trimming took off 5 bases at V and 3 bases at J, with 10 bases between the two ends. This CDR3 has 13 residues. CDR3 nucleotides: TGTGCCAGCAGCAGGGGCCCGGACACTGAAGCTTTCTTT. Its translation is CASSRGPDTEAFF.

The V gene is TRBV30, the J gene TRBJ1-5; a weak D match, TRBD1 (6 bases). This CDR3 has 15 residues. CDR1 is GTSNPN, CDR2 SVGIG, per germline (reference sequence). The V gene lost 3 bases and the J gene lost 1 base, with 13 bases spanning the gap. The CDR3 DNA reads as TGTGCCTGGAGCGTGGACAGCGGCAGCAATCAGCCCCAGCATTTT. Residues: CAWSVDSGSNQPQHF.

The rearrangement uses TRBV29-1 and TRBJ1-2; D is perhaps TRBD1 (5 bases). The germline V gene encodes CDR1 SQVTM and CDR2 ANQGSEA. CDR3 length: 14 amino acids. The V gene lost 0 bases and the J gene lost 5 bases, with 13 bases spanning the gap. CDR3: CSVEEERGGYGYTF. DNA for the CDR3: TGCAGCGTTGAAGAAGAAAGGGGTGGGTATGGCTACACCTTC.

The chain recombines TRBV4-3 with TRBJ2-7; D unresolved. This CDR3 has 15 residues. Germline V gene sequence: CDR1 LGHNA, CDR2 YSLEER. Deletions cut 1 base from V and 0 bases from J, with 10 bases between. CDR3 DNA sequence: TGCGCCAGCAGCCAAGCCCCGTTGAGCTCCTACGAGCAGTACTTC. It is translated as CASSQAPLSSYEQYF.